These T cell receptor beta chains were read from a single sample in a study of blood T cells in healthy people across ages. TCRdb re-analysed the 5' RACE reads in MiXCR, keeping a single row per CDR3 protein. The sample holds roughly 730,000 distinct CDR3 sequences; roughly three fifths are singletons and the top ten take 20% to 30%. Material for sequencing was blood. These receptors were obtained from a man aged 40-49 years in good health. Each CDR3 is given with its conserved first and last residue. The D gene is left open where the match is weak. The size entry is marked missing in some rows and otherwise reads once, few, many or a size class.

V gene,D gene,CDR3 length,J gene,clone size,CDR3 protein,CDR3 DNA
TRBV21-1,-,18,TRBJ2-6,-,CASSKYPLLAPGANVLTF,TGTGCCAGCAGCAAATACCCACTTCTAGCCCCCGGGGCCAACGTCCTGACTTTC
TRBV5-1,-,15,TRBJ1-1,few,CASSPDGGLGTEAFF,TGCGCCAGCAGCCCTGACGGGGGGCTCGGAACTGAAGCTTTCTTT
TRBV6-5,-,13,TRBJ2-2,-,CASSSRVTGELFF,TGTGCCAGCAGTTCCAGGGTTACCGGGGAGCTGTTTTTT
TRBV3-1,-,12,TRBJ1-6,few,CASNQPNSPLHF,TGTGCCAGCAACCAACCGAATTCACCCCTCCACTTT
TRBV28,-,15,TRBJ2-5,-,CASSSAVGNTETQYF,TGTGCCAGCAGTTCCGCCGTGGGGAATACGGAGACCCAGTACTTC
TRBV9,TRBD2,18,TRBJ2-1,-,CASSHQKLAGALYNEQFF,TGTGCCAGCAGCCACCAGAAACTAGCGGGGGCCCTATACAATGAGCAGTTCTTC
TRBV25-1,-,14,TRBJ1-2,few,CASSSGAEGYGYTF,TGTGCCAGCAGCTCAGGGGCTGAGGGCTATGGCTACACCTTC
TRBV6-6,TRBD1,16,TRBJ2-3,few,CASSYSAQGQSDTQYF,TGTGCCAGCAGTTACTCTGCACAGGGGCAGTCAGATACGCAGTATTTT
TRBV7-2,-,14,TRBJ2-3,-,CASSPPTATDTQYF,TGTGCCAGCAGCCCACCCACAGCCACAGATACGCAGTATTTT
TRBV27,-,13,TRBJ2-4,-,CASSLLTNYERYF,TGTGCCAGCAGTTTACTAACAAACTACGAGCGGTACTTC
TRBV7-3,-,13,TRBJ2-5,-,CASSLAWKETQYF,TGTGCCAGCAGCTTAGCTTGGAAAGAGACCCAGTACTTC
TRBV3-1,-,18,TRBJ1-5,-,CASSQESLGRGNGQPQHF,TGTGCCAGCAGCCAAGAATCACTAGGGAGGGGGAACGGACAGCCCCAGCATTTT
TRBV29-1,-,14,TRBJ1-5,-,CSVCQGFRNQPQHF,TGCAGCGTTTGCCAAGGTTTTAGAAATCAGCCCCAGCATTTT
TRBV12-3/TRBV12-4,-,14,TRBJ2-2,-,CASSLKRVTGELFF,TGTGCCAGCAGTTTAAAGAGGGTAACCGGGGAGCTGTTTTTT
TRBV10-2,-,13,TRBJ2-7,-,CASSESRGTEQYF,TGCGCCAGCAGTGAGTCGAGGGGCACCGAGCAGTACTTC
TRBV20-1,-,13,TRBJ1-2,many,CSAREGAGLGYTF,TGCAGTGCTAGAGAAGGGGCAGGTCTGGGCTACACCTTC
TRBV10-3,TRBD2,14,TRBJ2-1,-,CATHRGGRSNEQFF,TGTGCCACCCACCGGGGAGGGAGGAGCAATGAGCAGTTCTTC
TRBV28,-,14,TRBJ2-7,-,CASSPQGPPYEQYF,TGTGCCAGCAGTCCCCAGGGACCCCCCTACGAGCAGTACTTC
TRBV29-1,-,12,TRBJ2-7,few,CSVWDGTYEQYF,TGCAGCGTTTGGGACGGAACCTACGAGCAGTACTTC
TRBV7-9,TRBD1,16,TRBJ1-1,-,CASSRRGDSMNTEAFF,TGTGCCAGTAGCCGAAGAGGGGACAGCATGAACACTGAAGCTTTCTTT
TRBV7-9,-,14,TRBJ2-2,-,CASSPSLPGGELFF,TGTGCCAGCAGCCCATCGCTTCCGGGCGGGGAGCTGTTTTTT
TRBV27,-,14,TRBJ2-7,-,CASSVRGGGTAQYF,TGTGCCAGCAGTGTACGGGGTGGGGGTACTGCGCAGTACTTC
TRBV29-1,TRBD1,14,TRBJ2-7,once,CSVARTGSSYEQYF,TGCAGCGTTGCCCGGACAGGGAGCTCCTACGAGCAGTACTTC
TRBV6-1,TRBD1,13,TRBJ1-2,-,CASSLGGFYGYTF,TGTGCCAGCAGCCTAGGGGGCTTCTATGGCTACACCTTC
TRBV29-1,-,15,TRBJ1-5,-,CSVRVGGGASQPQHF,TGCAGCGTCCGCGTTGGGGGGGGCGCGAGTCAGCCCCAGCATTTT